This TCR beta chain originates from a study of blood T cells in healthy people across ages. Trimming shortened V by 4 bases and J by 6 bases, and 18 bases separated the two germline ends. The CDR3 loop spans 15 amino acids. The V gene's germline CDR1 is SGHTA and CDR2 FQGNSA. The authors ran a second PCR of 7 to 11 cycles using a sample-barcoded 5' primer and a J-beta primer mix. TCRdb reanalysed the 5' RACE reads using MiXCR and keeps one entry per CDR3 protein. The sample lists 1.5 million to 2 million distinct CDR3 sequences; less than 50% were seen once. This clonotype originated in a woman aged 40 to 49 in good health. This chain joins TRBV7-2 and TRBJ1-2; D is possibly TRBD1 (5 bases). Sequenced input: blood. CDR3 sequence (DNA): TGTGCCAGCAGCTATATACTGGGCAGGGCGGATGGCTACACCTTC. Its protein product is CASSYILGRADGYTF.